This T cell receptor (beta chain) is from a study of OX40 agonist ivuxolimab in advanced cancers. In the study overall: Dose-escalation subjects each had hepatocellular carcinoma, melanoma, renal cell or head and neck cancer.

Produced via immunoSEQ multiplex PCR; TCRdb's table is partial and in-frame only. Here the sample spans 65,000 to 85,000 clones, about nine tenths being singletons. Findings and limits, study-wide: Dosing at 0.1 to 3.0 mg/kg was accompanied by clonal expansion of CD4+ and CD8+ blood T cells by week 6.

The table lists this clone with a count of one. Antigen specificity is unknown. One end of the junction does not line up with germline, which may come from a read error. Germline assignment: CDR1 SGHRS and CDR2 YFSETQ. The CDR3 runs to 12 residues. The chain employs TRBV5-1 and TRBJ2-7; D unclear. The sequence derives from an adult with an advanced solid tumor such as melanoma, head and neck, liver or kidney cancer. This specimen was CD4+ or CD8+ T cells sorted from blood, taken in a trial of the OX40 agonist ivuxolimab. CDR3 loop: CASSLVGRGCIF. The DNA of the CDR3 is TGCGCCAGCAGCTTGGTAGGCCGTGGGTGTATCTTC.